This TCR beta chain stems from a study of OX40 agonist ivuxolimab in advanced cancers. Germline V lookup: CDR1 MNHEY, CDR2 SMNVEV (reference sequence). The CDR3 length is 15 residues. Trimming cost V 5 bases and J 4 bases; bases outside gene matches: 8. Profiling relied on immunoSEQ multiplex PCR, and the TCRdb table lists in-frame clones only, not all of them. The sample lists fewer than 20,000 clones, approximately 70% seen once, with about a sixth in the top ten. Source: CD4+ or CD8+ T cells sorted from blood, taken in a trial of the OX40 agonist ivuxolimab. The rearrangement links TRBV27 to TRBJ2-7, with 10 bases that match TRBD2. The TCR was taken from an adult with an advanced solid tumor such as melanoma, head and neck, liver or kidney cancer. CDR3 residues: CASSPPSGSSYEQYF. The CDR3 nucleotides are TGTGCCAGCAGTCCCCCTAGCGGGAGTTCTTACGAGCAGTACTTC.